This TCR beta chain was identified during a study of CD8 T cells in ankylosing spondylitis. Overall study findings and caveats: Significant enrichment of disease-linked clones was reportedly seen in matched ankylosing spondylitis synovial fluid. Characteristic of ankylosing spondylitis blood, it appeared, was a TCR beta motif comprising several highly homologous variants.

This CDR3 contains 11 residues. Trimming shortened V by 7 bases and J by 4 bases, and 7 bases separated the two germline ends. Per the germline V gene, CDR1 is MNHNS and CDR2 is SASEGT. For this clonotype: The antigen remains undetermined.

By quantitative 5'-RACE with molecular barcodes, the TCR beta libraries were made. In TCRdb, the 5' RACE reads were re-called with MiXCR into one record per CDR3 protein. The sample has 300,000 to 350,000 distinct CDR3 sequences; less than 25% are singletons. Sequences were obtained from blood, either unsorted or a sorted T cell fraction (not recorded which). The chain recombines TRBV6-1 with TRBJ1-2; D uncertain. The source is a female donor with ankylosing spondylitis or in good health (not recorded which). The CDR3, as DNA: TGTGCCAGCACCGCAGGCTATGGCTACACCTTC. Translating it yields CASTAGYGYTF.